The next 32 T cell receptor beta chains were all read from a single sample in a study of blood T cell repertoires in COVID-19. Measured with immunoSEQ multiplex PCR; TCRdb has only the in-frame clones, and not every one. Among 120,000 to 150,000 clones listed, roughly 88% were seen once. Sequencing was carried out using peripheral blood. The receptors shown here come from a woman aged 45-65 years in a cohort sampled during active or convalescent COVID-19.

CDR3 amino acids: CASSSTRVYGYTF. The DNA for the CDR3 is TGTGCCAGCAGCTCCACGAGGGTCTATGGCTACACCTTC. This chain joins TRBV13 and TRBJ1-2; D not certain. Deletions cut 4 bases from V and 4 bases from J, with 10 bases between. The germline V gene has CDR1 PRHDT and CDR2 FYEKMQ (reference sequence). This CDR3 contains 13 residues.

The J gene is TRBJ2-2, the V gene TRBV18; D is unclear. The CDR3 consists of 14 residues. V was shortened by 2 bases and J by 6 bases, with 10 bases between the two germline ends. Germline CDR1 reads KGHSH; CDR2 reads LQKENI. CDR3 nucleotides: TGTGCCAGCTCACCAGTAGAGGTTTCCGGGGAGCTGTTTTTT. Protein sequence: CASSPVEVSGELFF.

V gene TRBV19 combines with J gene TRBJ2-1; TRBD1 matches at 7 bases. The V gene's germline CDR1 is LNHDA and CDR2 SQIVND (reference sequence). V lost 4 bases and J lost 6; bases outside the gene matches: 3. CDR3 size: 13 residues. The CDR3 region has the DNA TGTGCCAGTAGTACCCGGGACAGCAATGAGCAGTTCTTC. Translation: CASSTRDSNEQFF.

CDR3 nucleotide sequence: TGTGCCAGCAGCCAGGGGACTAGCGGGGGGATGAGTAACATTCAGTACTTC. It specifies CASSQGTSGGMSNIQYF. The chain links TRBV3-1 (or the pseudogene TRBV3-2) to TRBJ2-4; 15 positions agree with TRBD2. J gave up 7 bases and V 3 bases, and 7 bases lay outside the gene matches. CDR1 is LGHDT, CDR2 YNNKEL, per germline (reference sequence). The CDR3 loop spans 17 amino acids.

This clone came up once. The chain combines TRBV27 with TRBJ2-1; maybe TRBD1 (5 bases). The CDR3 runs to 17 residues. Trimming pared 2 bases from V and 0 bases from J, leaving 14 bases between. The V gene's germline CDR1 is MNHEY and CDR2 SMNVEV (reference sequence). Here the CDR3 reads CASSLEGAQGSYNEQFF. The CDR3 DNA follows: TGTGCCAGCAGTTTAGAAGGAGCCCAGGGCTCCTACAATGAGCAGTTCTTC.

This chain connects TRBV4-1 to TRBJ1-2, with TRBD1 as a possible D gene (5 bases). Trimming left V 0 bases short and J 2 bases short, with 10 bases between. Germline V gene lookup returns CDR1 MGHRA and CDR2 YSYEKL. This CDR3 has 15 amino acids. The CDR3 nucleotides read TGCGCCAGCAGCCAAGAGGGAACAGGAAACTATGGCTACACCTTC. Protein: CASSQEGTGNYGYTF.

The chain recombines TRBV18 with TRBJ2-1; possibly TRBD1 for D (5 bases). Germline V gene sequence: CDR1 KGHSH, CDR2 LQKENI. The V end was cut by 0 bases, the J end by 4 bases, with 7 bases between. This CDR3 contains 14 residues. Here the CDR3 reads CASSPPAGYNEQFF. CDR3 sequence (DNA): TGTGCCAGCTCACCACCTGCAGGGTACAATGAGCAGTTCTTC.

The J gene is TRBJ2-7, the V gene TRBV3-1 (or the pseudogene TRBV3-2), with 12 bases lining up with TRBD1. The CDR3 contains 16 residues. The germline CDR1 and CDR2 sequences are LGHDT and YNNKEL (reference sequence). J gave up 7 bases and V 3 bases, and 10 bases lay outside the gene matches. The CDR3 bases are TGTGCCAGCAGCCAGCGAGCGGGACAGGGGGCGGGAGAGCAGTACTTC. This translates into CASSQRAGQGAGEQYF.

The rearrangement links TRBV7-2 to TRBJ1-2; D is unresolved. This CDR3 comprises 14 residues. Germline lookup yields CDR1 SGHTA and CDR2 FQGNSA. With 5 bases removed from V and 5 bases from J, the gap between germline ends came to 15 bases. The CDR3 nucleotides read TGTGCCAGCAGCCTCGACGGAGTTGGATATGGCTACACCTTC. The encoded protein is CASSLDGVGYGYTF.

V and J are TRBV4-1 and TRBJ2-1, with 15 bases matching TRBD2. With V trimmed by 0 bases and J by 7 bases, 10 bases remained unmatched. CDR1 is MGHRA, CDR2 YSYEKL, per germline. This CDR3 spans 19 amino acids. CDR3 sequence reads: CASSQDTPGLAGGQNEQFF. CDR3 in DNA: TGCGCCAGCAGCCAAGATACCCCAGGACTAGCGGGGGGGCAGAATGAGCAGTTCTTC.

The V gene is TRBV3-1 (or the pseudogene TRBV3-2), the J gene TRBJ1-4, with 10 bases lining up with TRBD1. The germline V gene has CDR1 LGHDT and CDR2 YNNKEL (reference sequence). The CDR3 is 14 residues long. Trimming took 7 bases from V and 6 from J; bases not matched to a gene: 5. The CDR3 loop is CASTTGGVDEKLFF. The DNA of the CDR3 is TGTGCCAGCACGACAGGGGGCGTTGATGAAAAACTGTTTTTT.

The CDR3 loop reads CASSLYRVEEQFF. The CDR3 bases are TGCGCCAGCAGCTTATACAGGGTTGAGGAGCAGTTCTTC. This chain uses TRBV5-1 with TRBJ2-1; a possible D gene is TRBD1 (6 bases). Per germline, CDR1 SGHRS and CDR2 YFSETQ. This CDR3 has 13 amino acids. Trimming stripped 2 bases from V and 10 bases from J, with 13 bases between.

The CDR3 DNA sequence: TGTGCCAGCAGTGAAGCGAAAGAGATCTATGGCTACACCTTC. Protein sequence: CASSEAKEIYGYTF. J is TRBJ1-2 and V is TRBV6-1; D ambiguous. The CDR3 contains 14 residues. V was clipped by 0 bases and J by 4 bases, with 9 bases between them. Germline CDR1 reads MNHNS; CDR2 reads SASEGT.

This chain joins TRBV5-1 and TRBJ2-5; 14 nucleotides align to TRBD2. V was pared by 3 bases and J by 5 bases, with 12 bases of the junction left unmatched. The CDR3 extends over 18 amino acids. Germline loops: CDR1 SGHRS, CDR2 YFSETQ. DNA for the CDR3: TGCGCCAGCAGCTCACCCTCAGGACTAGCGGGGGGTTATGAGACCCAGTACTTC. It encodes CASSSPSGLAGGYETQYF.

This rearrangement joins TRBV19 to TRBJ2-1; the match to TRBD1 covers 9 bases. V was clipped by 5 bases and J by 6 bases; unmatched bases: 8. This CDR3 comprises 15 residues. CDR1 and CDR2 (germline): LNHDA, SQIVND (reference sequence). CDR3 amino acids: CASSRLGQGVNEQFF. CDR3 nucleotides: TGTGCCAGTAGTCGCCTGGGACAGGGTGTCAATGAGCAGTTCTTC.

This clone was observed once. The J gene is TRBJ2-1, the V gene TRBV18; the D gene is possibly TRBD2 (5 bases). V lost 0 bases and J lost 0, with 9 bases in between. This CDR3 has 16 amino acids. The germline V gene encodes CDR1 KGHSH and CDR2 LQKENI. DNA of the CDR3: TGTGCCAGCTCACCACCAGTCGCGGGCTCCTACAATGAGCAGTTCTTC. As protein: CASSPPVAGSYNEQFF.

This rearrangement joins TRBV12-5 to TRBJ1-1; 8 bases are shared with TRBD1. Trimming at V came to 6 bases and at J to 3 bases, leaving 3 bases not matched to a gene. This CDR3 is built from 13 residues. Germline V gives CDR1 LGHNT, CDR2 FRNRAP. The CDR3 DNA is TGTGCTAGTGGCCGGGGACAGGACACTGAAGCTTTCTTT. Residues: CASGRGQDTEAFF.

The CDR3 DNA is TGTGCCAGCAGTGGTGCAACTAGCGGGGGAGCCTCTAGCACAGATACGCAGTATTTT. Amino acid sequence: CASSGATSGGASSTDTQYF. The chain is built from TRBV6-1 and TRBJ2-3; 11 bases align to TRBD2. Germline V gene data show CDR1 as MNHNS and CDR2 as SASEGT. Trimming at V came to 4 bases and at J to 0 bases, leaving 12 bases not matched to a gene. The CDR3 sequence is 19 residues long.

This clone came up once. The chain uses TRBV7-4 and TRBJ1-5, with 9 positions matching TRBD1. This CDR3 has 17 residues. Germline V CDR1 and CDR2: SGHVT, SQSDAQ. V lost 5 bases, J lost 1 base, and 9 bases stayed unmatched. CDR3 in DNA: TGTGCCAGCAGCACGGGACAGGGAGGCGCAAGCAATCAGCCCCAGCATTTT. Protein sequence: CASSTGQGGASNQPQHF.

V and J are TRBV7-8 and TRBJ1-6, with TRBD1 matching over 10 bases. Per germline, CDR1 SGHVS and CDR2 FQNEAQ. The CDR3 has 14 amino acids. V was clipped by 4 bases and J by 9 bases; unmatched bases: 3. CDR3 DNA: TGTGCCAGCAGCTACGACAGGGGGCTTTCACCCCTCCACTTT. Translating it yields CASSYDRGLSPLHF.

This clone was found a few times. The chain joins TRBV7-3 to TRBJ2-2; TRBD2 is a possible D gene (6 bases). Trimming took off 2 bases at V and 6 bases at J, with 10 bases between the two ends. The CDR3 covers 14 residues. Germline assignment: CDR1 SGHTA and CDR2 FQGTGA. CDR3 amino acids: CASSLLTSSGELFF. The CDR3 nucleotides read TGTGCCAGCAGCTTACTTACTAGCTCCGGGGAGCTGTTTTTT.

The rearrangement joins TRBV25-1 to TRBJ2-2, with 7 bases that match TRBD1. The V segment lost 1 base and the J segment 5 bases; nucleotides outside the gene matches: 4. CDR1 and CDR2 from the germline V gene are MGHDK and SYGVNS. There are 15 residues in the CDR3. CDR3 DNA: TGTGCCAGCAGTGAATTAGGGGGCGTTACCGGGGAGCTGTTTTTT. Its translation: CASSELGGVTGELFF.

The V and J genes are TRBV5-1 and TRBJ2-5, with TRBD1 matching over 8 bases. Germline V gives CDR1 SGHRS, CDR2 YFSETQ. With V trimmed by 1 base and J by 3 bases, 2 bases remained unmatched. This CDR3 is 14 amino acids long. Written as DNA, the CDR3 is TGCGCCAGCAGCTTGACAGGGGGGAAAGAGACCCAGTACTTC. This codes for CASSLTGGKETQYF. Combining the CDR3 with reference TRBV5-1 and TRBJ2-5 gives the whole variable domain KAGVTQTPRYLIKTRGQQVTLSCSPISGHRSVSWYQQTPGQGLQFLFEYFSETQRNKGNFPGRFSGRQFSNSRSEMNVSTLELGDSALYLCASSLTGGKETQYFGPGTRLLVL.

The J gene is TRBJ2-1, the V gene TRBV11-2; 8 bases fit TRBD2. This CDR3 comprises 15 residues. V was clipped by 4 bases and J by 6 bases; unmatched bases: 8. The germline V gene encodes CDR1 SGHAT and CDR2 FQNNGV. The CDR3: CASSYDGGAGNEQFF. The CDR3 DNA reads TGTGCCAGCAGCTACGACGGGGGGGCCGGCAATGAGCAGTTCTTC.

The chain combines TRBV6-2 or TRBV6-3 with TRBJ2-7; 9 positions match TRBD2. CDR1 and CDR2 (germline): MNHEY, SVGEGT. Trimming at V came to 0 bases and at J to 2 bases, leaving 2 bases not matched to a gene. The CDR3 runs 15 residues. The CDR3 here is CASSYSSGGTYEQYF. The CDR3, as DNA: TGTGCCAGCAGTTACTCAAGCGGGGGGACCTACGAGCAGTACTTC.

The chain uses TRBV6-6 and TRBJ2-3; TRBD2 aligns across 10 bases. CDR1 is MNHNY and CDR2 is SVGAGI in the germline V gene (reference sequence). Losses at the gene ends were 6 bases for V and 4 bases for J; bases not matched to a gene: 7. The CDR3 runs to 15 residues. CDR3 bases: TGTGCCAGCAGCTTAGCGGGGGGTCGACCAGATACGCAGTATTTT. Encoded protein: CASSLAGGRPDTQYF.

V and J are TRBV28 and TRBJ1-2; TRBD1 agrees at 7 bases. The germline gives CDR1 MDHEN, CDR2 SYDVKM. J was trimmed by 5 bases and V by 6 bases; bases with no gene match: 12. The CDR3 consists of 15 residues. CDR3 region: CASSPSTGPTYGYTF. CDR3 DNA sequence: TGTGCCAGCAGCCCCTCGACAGGGCCAACGTATGGCTACACCTTC.

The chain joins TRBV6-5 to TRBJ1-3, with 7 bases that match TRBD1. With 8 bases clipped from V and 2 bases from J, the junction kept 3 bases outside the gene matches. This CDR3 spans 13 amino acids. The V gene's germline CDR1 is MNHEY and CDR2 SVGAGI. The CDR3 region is CASEQGAGNTIYF. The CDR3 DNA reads TGTGCCAGCGAGCAGGGGGCTGGAAACACCATATATTTT.

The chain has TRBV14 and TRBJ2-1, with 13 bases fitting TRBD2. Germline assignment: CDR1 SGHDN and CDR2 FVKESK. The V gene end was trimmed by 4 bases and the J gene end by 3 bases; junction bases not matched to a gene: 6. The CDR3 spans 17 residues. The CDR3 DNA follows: TGTGCCAGCAGCCGGCGACTAGCGGGGGGTTACTACAATGAGCAGTTCTTC. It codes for CASSRRLAGGYYNEQFF.

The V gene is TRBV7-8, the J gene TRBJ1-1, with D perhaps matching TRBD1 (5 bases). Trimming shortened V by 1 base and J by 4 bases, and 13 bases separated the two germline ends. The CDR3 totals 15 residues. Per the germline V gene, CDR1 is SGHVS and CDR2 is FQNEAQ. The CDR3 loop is CASSLVGLGVTEAFF. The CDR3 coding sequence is TGTGCCAGCAGCTTAGTTGGATTAGGGGTCACTGAAGCTTTCTTT.

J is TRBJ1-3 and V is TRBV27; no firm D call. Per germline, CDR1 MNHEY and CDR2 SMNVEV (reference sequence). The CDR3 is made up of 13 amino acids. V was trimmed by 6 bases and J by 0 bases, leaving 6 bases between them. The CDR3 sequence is CASRANSGNTIYF. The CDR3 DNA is TGTGCCAGCAGAGCAAACTCTGGAAACACCATATATTTT.

The chain's CDR3 is CASSFAGGAYNEQFF. As DNA, the CDR3 is TGTGCCAGCAGCTTCGCGGGGGGGGCTTACAATGAGCAGTTCTTC. The chain uses TRBV5-4 and TRBJ2-1, with 9 bases aligning to TRBD2. V lost 2 bases to trimming and J lost 4 bases; unmatched junction nucleotides: 4. The CDR3 covers 15 residues. Germline V gene sequence: CDR1 SGHNT, CDR2 YYREEE (reference sequence).